The rows below give T cell receptor beta chains drawn from one sample of a study of CD8 T cells in Susac syndrome. TCRdb passed the immunoSEQ multiplex PCR reads through MiXCR, listing each CDR3 protein once. Of about 49,000 distinct CDR3 sequences listed, 90% to 95% are singletons. The specimen was CD8+ T cells from PBMCs. These receptor sequences come from a human donor in good health. CDR3s include the opening cysteine and the closing phenylalanine or tryptophan. The order of the fields is V gene, CDR3 protein.

v_call: TRBV20-1; cdr3_aa: CSARDWVGELFF
v_call: TRBV19; cdr3_aa: CASRDGIFYGYTF
v_call: TRBV27; cdr3_aa: CASSLTSGNSYEQYF
v_call: TRBV27; cdr3_aa: CASTGANTGELFF
v_call: TRBV7-9; cdr3_aa: CASTPTGSNYGYTF
v_call: TRBV29-1; cdr3_aa: CSVPPGDNEQFF
v_call: TRBV29-1; cdr3_aa: CSVDVTGGDEQYF
v_call: TRBV29-1; cdr3_aa: CSVEGQNTGELFF
v_call: TRBV10-2; cdr3_aa: CASSPRPGLAGGEQYF
v_call: TRBV7-9; cdr3_aa: CASSLGSSGGTEAFF
v_call: TRBV16; cdr3_aa: CASSLPGTEAFF
v_call: TRBV7-2; cdr3_aa: CASSFPDNEQFF
v_call: TRBV9; cdr3_aa: CASRMGQANTDTQYF
v_call: TRBV7-9; cdr3_aa: CASSPQGLTYEQYF
v_call: TRBV6-1; cdr3_aa: CASHPQGAYEQYF
v_call: TRBV5-1; cdr3_aa: CASSWAGGGEQYF
v_call: TRBV10-1; cdr3_aa: CASSEGSSYEQYF
v_call: TRBV5-1; cdr3_aa: CASSSGVAVNEQFF
v_call: TRBV7-9; cdr3_aa: CASSLGSLRQYF
v_call: TRBV19; cdr3_aa: CATRDIANEKLFF
v_call: TRBV7-9; cdr3_aa: CASSSDYEEQYF
v_call: TRBV18; cdr3_aa: CASSPGTVEAFF
v_call: TRBV29-1; cdr3_aa: CSSADTGELFF
v_call: TRBV4-1; cdr3_aa: CASSLGTGASYEQYF
v_call: TRBV28; cdr3_aa: CASSLQTEAFF
v_call: TRBV13; cdr3_aa: CASSPFVREMNTEAFF
v_call: TRBV5-1; cdr3_aa: CASSLVGYEQYF
v_call: TRBV29-1; cdr3_aa: CSVEVVAGASSSYNEQFF
v_call: TRBV29-1; cdr3_aa: CSIRDTEAFF
v_call: TRBV11-2; cdr3_aa: CASSLYRGLAVYNEQFF
v_call: TRBV27; cdr3_aa: CASGPSGWGIFGYTF
v_call: TRBV24-1; cdr3_aa: CATSDFEGAGGQSTDTQYF
v_call: TRBV13; cdr3_aa: CASSSGTSGNYNEQFF
v_call: TRBV28; cdr3_aa: CASSPREPDADRLNEQFF
v_call: TRBV5-1; cdr3_aa: CASSLDFEQFF
v_call: TRBV29-1; cdr3_aa: CSVEGAGGLQPYEQYF
v_call: TRBV6-1; cdr3_aa: CASSEVGDGAKNIQYF
v_call: TRBV20-1; cdr3_aa: CSGLGRDFSGANVLTF
v_call: TRBV5-4; cdr3_aa: CASSFLYLAGGPETDTQYF
v_call: TRBV28; cdr3_aa: CASSLLAAGDTSEQYF
v_call: TRBV29-1; cdr3_aa: CSVPEVTDTQYF
v_call: TRBV11-1; cdr3_aa: CASSLDYTDTQYF
v_call: TRBV29-1; cdr3_aa: CSVAGTIEYNEQFF
v_call: TRBV20-1; cdr3_aa: CSVRPGAKNIQYF
v_call: TRBV29-1; cdr3_aa: CSVGNTGNTEAFF
v_call: TRBV29-1; cdr3_aa: CSVEGGTYNEQFF
v_call: TRBV9; cdr3_aa: CASSVWGSQETQYF
v_call: TRBV19; cdr3_aa: CASTPNLGFINEQFF
v_call: TRBV5-1; cdr3_aa: CASSPGPTYEQYF
v_call: TRBV29-1; cdr3_aa: CSVEDSNLQFF
v_call: TRBV7-8; cdr3_aa: CASSFYRGVAGELFF
v_call: TRBV28; cdr3_aa: CASSPRFGLAASYEQYF
v_call: TRBV20-1; cdr3_aa: CSAREPGQGTEAFF